Shown below are 26 T cell receptor beta chains from a single sample sequenced in a study of CD8+CD57+ T cells in acquired aplastic anemia (dated by TCRdb to the late 2010s). Sequencing took place on an Illumina HiSeq 2000. Profiling of TCR beta VDJ combinations and CDR3 sequences used genomic DNA as the template. TCRdb reworked the public reads: Q25 trimming with fastp, MiXCR clone assembly, productive beta chains retained. Records with the same CDR3 protein are collapsed into one entry carrying the most frequent genes and DNA. Recorded for this sample are 150,000 to 200,000 distinct CDR3 sequences; approximately 40% of them occurred a single time. The leading ten clones occupy around 0.96% of the sample. Specimen: sorted CD4+, CD8+, or CD8+CD57+ T cells (not recorded which) from PBMCs. These receptors came from a human donor in good health.

J is TRBJ1-1 and V is TRBV9; D unclear. Trimming shortened V by 0 bases and J by 6 bases, and 6 bases separated the two germline ends. This CDR3 contains 12 residues. CDR1 and CDR2 from the germline V gene are SGDLS and YYNGEE. The CDR3 is CASSVGEAEAFF. The DNA for the CDR3 is TGTGCCAGCAGCGTAGGAGAGGCTGAAGCTTTCTTT. The whole variable domain, remainder taken from reference TRBV9 and TRBJ1-1, is DSGVTQTPKHLITATGQRVTLRCSPRSGDLSVYWYQQSLDQGLQFLIQYYNGEERAKGNILERFSAQQFPDLHSELNLSSLELGDSALYFCASSVGEAEAFFGQGTRLTVV.

In the case of this clonotype: A read error is possible here, since a much larger clone lies one base away. This sequence joins TRBV11-1 and TRBJ1-1; D possibly corresponds to TRBD1 (6 bases). The CDR3 sequence is 16 residues long. Germline assignment: CDR1 SGHAT and CDR2 FQDESV (reference sequence). The CDR3 nucleotides are TGTGCCGGCAGCTTAGGCCCAGGGGCCGGAGACACTGAAGCTTTCTTT. The encoded protein is CAGSLGPGAGDTEAFF.

This sequence joins TRBV7-6 and TRBJ1-2; D remains ambiguous. The V end lost 5 bases, the J end lost 2 bases, and 9 bases lay between the germline ends. The length of the CDR3 is 13 residues. In germline, CDR1 is SGHVS, CDR2 FNYEAQ. In nucleotides, the CDR3 is TGTGCCAGCAGCCACGGACGGAACTATGGCTACACCTTC. Protein sequence: CASSHGRNYGYTF. Combining the CDR3 with reference TRBV7-6 and TRBJ1-2 gives the whole variable domain GAGVSQSPRYKVTKRGQDVALRCDPISGHVSLYWYRQALGQGPEFLTYFNYEAQQDKSGLPNDRFSAERPEGSISTLTIQRTEQRDSAMYRCASSHGRNYGYTFGSGTRLTVV.

This chain connects TRBV11-1 to TRBJ2-3; the match to TRBD2 covers 13 bases. CDR1 SGHAT and CDR2 FQDESV come from the germline V gene (reference sequence). The CDR3 loop spans 19 amino acids. The ends lost 7 bases at V and 0 bases at J; junction bases unmatched: 13. The CDR3, as DNA: TGTGCCAGCACTACACCGGGGACTAGCGGGGCCCCTAGCACAGATACGCAGTATTTT. Translated, it gives CASTTPGTSGAPSTDTQYF.

There are many counts of this clonotype. V and J are TRBV6-5 and TRBJ1-1; D not resolved. Trimming cost V 4 bases and J 3 bases, with 9 bases left between them. The CDR3 spans 13 residues. The V gene's germline CDR1 is MNHEY and CDR2 SVGAGI. The CDR3 region has the DNA TGTGCCAGCAGTTCAGAGGCTTACACTGAAGCTTTCTTT. This codes for CASSSEAYTEAFF.

The chain recombines TRBV20-1 with TRBJ2-7, with D perhaps matching TRBD1 or TRBD2 (6 bases each). Trimming took 3 bases from V and 7 from J, leaving 16 bases between them. The V gene's germline CDR1 is DFQATT and CDR2 SNEGSKA (reference sequence). The CDR3 is 13 residues long. The CDR3 sequence: CSASATGAWEQYF. The DNA for the CDR3 is TGCAGTGCTAGCGCTACGGGGGCCTGGGAGCAGTACTTC.

Concerning this clonotype: This clone may be a read error of a much larger clone one base away. The chain joins TRBV6-2 or TRBV6-3 to TRBJ1-2; D gene ambiguous. Looked up from germline, CDR1 is MNHEY and CDR2 is SVGEGT. Trimming cost V 0 bases and J 6 bases, with 14 bases left between them. The CDR3 totals 15 residues. The CDR3 DNA follows: TGTGCCAGCAGTTACTCGCTCAGGAGCAACGATGGCTACACCTTC. Its translation: CASSYSLRSNDGYTF.

As for this clonotype: A much larger clone differs from this one at a single base, so this may be a read error. V usage is TRBV14 and J usage is TRBJ2-2, with 11 bases aligning to TRBD2. The length of the CDR3 is 16 residues. Per the germline V gene, CDR1 is SGHDN and CDR2 is FVKESK. Trimming took 4 bases from V and 7 from J; bases not matched to a gene: 8. The CDR3 region is CASSRLAGGLIGELFF. The CDR3 region has the DNA TGTGCCAGCAGCCGTCTAGCGGGGGGCCTCATCGGGGAGCTGTTTTTT.

The chain uses TRBV7-9 and TRBJ2-7; D is unresolved. The germline gives CDR1 SEHNR, CDR2 FQNEAQ (reference sequence). V shed 4 bases and J shed 3 bases, with 13 bases lying between them. The CDR3 is 14 amino acids. As DNA, the CDR3 is TGTGCCAGCAGCTCCATGTCCCCTAACTACGAGCAGTACTTC. Its protein product is CASSSMSPNYEQYF.

This clonotype was counted ten times or more. The V gene is TRBV7-3, the J gene TRBJ1-5, with D possibly matching TRBD1 (6 bases). Germline V lookup: CDR1 SGHTA, CDR2 FQGTGA. V gave up 2 bases and J gave up 6 bases, with 8 bases separating them. There are 13 residues in the CDR3. CDR3 residues: CASSLRGGQPQHF. The CDR3 DNA reads TGTGCCAGCAGCTTACGAGGGGGTCAGCCCCAGCATTTT.

This clonotype was seen more than once but under ten times. A much more abundant neighbour one base away suggests this may be a read error. This chain uses TRBV29-1 with TRBJ1-1; D gene uncertain. The CDR3 has 11 residues. Germline V gene sequence: CDR1 SQVTM, CDR2 ANQGSEA. The CDR3 is CSVRENTEALF. As DNA, the CDR3 is TGCAGCGTGAGGGAGAACACTGAAGCTCTCTTT.

This chain connects TRBV9 to TRBJ2-1; D remains ambiguous. Trimming took off 0 bases at V and 10 bases at J, with 8 bases between the two ends. CDR1 and CDR2 (germline): SGDLS, YYNGEE. CDR3 length: 12 residues. The CDR3 region has the DNA TGTGCCAGCAGCGTAGGACATCTCGAGCAGTTCTTC. Translated: CASSVGHLEQFF.

Ten or more counts support this clonotype. In nucleotides, the CDR3 is TGTGCCACCAGTGACCCTGTTCAGCGGGACGGCACAGATACGCAGTATTTT. Protein sequence: CATSDPVQRDGTDTQYF. The V call is TRBV24-1, the J call TRBJ2-3; 7 nucleotides agree with TRBD2. The V gene's germline CDR1 is KGHDR and CDR2 SFDVKD. Trimming cost V 4 bases and J 1 base; bases outside gene matches: 10. The CDR3 has 17 residues.

This clonotype has just one count. This chain uses TRBV15 with TRBJ2-1; 9 bases align to TRBD1. The CDR3 covers 17 residues. V lost 3 bases, J lost 3 bases, and 9 bases stayed unmatched. Germline values: CDR1 LNHNV, CDR2 YYDKDF (reference sequence). As DNA, the CDR3 is TGTGCCACCAGCAGCTCCAGGTCGGGACAGGGCTACAATGAGCAGTTCTTC. This translates into CATSSSRSGQGYNEQFF.

This clonotype showed up many times. V is TRBV20-1 and J is TRBJ1-5, with D uncertain. CDR3 length equals 16 residues. The germline V and J ends were trimmed by 0 bases and 2 bases, with 14 bases remaining between them. The germline CDR1 and CDR2 sequences are DFQATT and SNEGSKA (reference sequence). In nucleotides, the CDR3 is TGCAGTGCTAGAGACCCCCTGGGGTTTGGCAATCAGCCCCAGCATTTT. It yields the protein CSARDPLGFGNQPQHF.

The V and J genes are TRBV10-3 and TRBJ2-7, with TRBD2 identical over 11 bases. V dropped 8 bases and J dropped 3; count of bases not matched to a gene: 6. This CDR3 is 14 amino acids long. The germline V gene encodes CDR1 ENHRY and CDR2 SYGVKD. CDR3 DNA: TGTGCCATCCGAACGGGACTAGCGGACTACGAGCAGTACTTC. Translation: CAIRTGLADYEQYF.

To note about this clonotype: A much larger clone lies a single base off, so this may be a read error. The chain carries TRBV4-3 and TRBJ2-5; D possibly corresponds to TRBD1 (6 bases). Per the germline V gene, CDR1 is LGHNA and CDR2 is YSLEER. V lost 1 base, J lost 2 bases, and 11 bases lay in between. There are 15 residues in the CDR3. CDR3 DNA: TGCGCCAGCAGCCAAGGCTGGACAGAACAAGAGACCCAGTACTTC. As protein: CASSQGWTEQETQYF.

The sample holds many counts of this clonotype. The chain employs TRBV5-1 and TRBJ2-7; the D gene is possibly TRBD1 (6 bases). CDR1 is SGHRS and CDR2 is YFSETQ in the germline V gene. The CDR3 totals 14 residues. V lost 3 bases to trimming and J lost 1 base, with 11 bases between them. This CDR3 is CASSSRQDSYEQYF. The CDR3 DNA reads as TGCGCCAGCAGCTCCCGACAGGATTCCTACGAGCAGTACTTC.

V is TRBV10-3 and J is TRBJ1-2; tentatively, D is TRBD1 (5 bases). CDR1 and CDR2 from the germline V gene are ENHRY and SYGVKD. The CDR3 runs to 12 residues. V gave up 6 bases and J gave up 8 bases, with 13 bases separating them. The CDR3 is CAIRPPGRGYTF. The CDR3 coding sequence is TGTGCCATCAGGCCCCCAGGGAGGGGCTACACCTTC.

V is TRBV5-1 and J is TRBJ2-1, with 8 bases matching TRBD2. V dropped 4 bases and J dropped 4; count of bases not matched to a gene: 10. CDR1 is SGHRS and CDR2 is YFSETQ in the germline V gene. The CDR3 has 16 amino acids. CDR3 bases: TGCGCCAGCAGCCCCCAGGCTAGCGGGCTTTACAATGAGCAGTTCTTC. It is translated as CASSPQASGLYNEQFF.

This clonotype has a count of ten or more. The chain joins TRBV5-6 to TRBJ1-2; D not certain. From germline, CDR1 is SGHDT and CDR2 YYEEEE. The CDR3 sequence is 15 residues long. Trimming removed 0 bases from V and 3 bases from J, with 12 bases in between. The CDR3 spells CASSLGSVSDYGYTF. CDR3 sequence (DNA): TGTGCCAGCAGCTTGGGATCGGTTTCTGACTATGGCTACACCTTC.

The gene calls are TRBV30 and TRBJ2-2; D may be TRBD2 (5 bases). The germline V gene encodes CDR1 GTSNPN and CDR2 SVGIG (reference sequence). Trimming pared 5 bases from V and 7 bases from J, leaving 20 bases between. The CDR3 extends over 15 amino acids. CDR3: CAWGRALGAGGELFF. CDR3 bases: TGTGCCTGGGGTCGGGCGCTGGGAGCTGGCGGGGAGCTGTTTTTT. Together with reference TRBV30 and TRBJ2-2, the CDR3 gives the full variable domain: SQTIHQWPATLVQPVGSPLSLECTVEGTSNPNLYWYRQAAGRGLQLLFYSVGIGQISSEVPQNLSASRPQDRQFILSSKKLLLSDSGFYLCAWGRALGAGGELFFGEGSRLTVL.

This clonotype has a handful of counts. This sequence joins TRBV5-1 and TRBJ1-6; TRBD1 is a possible D gene (5 bases). This CDR3 has 14 residues. V was cut by 4 bases and J by 5 bases, with 10 bases left in between. Per the germline V gene, CDR1 is SGHRS and CDR2 is YFSETQ. The CDR3 loop reads CASSLDSHNSPLHF. The CDR3 DNA sequence: TGCGCCAGCAGCCTCGACAGCCATAATTCACCCCTCCACTTT.

This clonotype was detected only a few times. A junction end diverges from the germline sequence, so it may reflect a read error. CDR3 sequence: CAVSGSGHNEQFF. The CDR3, as DNA: TGTGCCGTCAGCGGTTCTGGCCACAATGAGCAGTTCTTC. This rearrangement joins TRBV10-3 to TRBJ2-1, with D perhaps matching TRBD2 (5 bases). The CDR3 loop spans 13 amino acids. Germline loops: CDR1 ENHRY, CDR2 SYGVKD.

V gene TRBV2 combines with J gene TRBJ2-3; D is possibly TRBD1 (6 bases). The V and J ends lost 7 bases and 0 bases respectively, with 17 bases between them. Germline V gene lookup returns CDR1 SNHLY and CDR2 FYNNEI. The CDR3 runs to 16 residues. In DNA, the CDR3 is TGTGCCAGCATTTTGCCGGACAGCTCTAGCACAGATACGCAGTATTTT. This encodes CASILPDSSSTDTQYF.

V is TRBV7-8 and J is TRBJ1-6, with 7 bases aligning to TRBD1. Germline V CDR1 and CDR2: SGHVS, FQNEAQ. The ends lost 5 bases at V and 10 bases at J; junction bases unmatched: 8. This CDR3 contains 14 residues. The CDR3 region has the DNA TGTGCCAGCAGCCGTACAGGGGTGGAATCACCCCTCCACTTT. Encoded protein: CASSRTGVESPLHF.